A single sample is the source of the 19 T cell receptor beta chains below, sequenced in a study of T cell responses to AZD1222 COVID-19 vaccine. Assay: immunoSEQ multiplex PCR; the TCRdb copy retains only in-frame clones and omits some. This table holds about 140,000 clones, 90% to 95% found once. The starting material was peripheral blood, obtained 28 days after the second AZD1222 dose. These receptors were collected from an adult who received the AZD1222 COVID-19 vaccine.

For the CDR3, the DNA is TGTGCCAGCAGCCGCGGGGCGACCAACGAGCAGTACTTC. Amino acid sequence: CASSRGATNEQYF. The chain combines TRBV28 with TRBJ2-7; possible D gene TRBD2, 6 bases. V was cut by 6 bases and J by 5 bases, with 14 bases left in between. In germline, CDR1 is MDHEN, CDR2 SYDVKM. This CDR3 is built from 13 residues.

J is TRBJ2-6 and V is TRBV7-2, with D perhaps TRBD2 (5 bases). Per germline, CDR1 SGHTA and CDR2 FQGNSA. The CDR3 extends over 16 amino acids. V lost 0 bases, J lost 3 bases, and 9 bases lay in between. Here the CDR3 reads CASSLAGVLGANVLTF. The CDR3 coding sequence is TGTGCCAGCAGCTTAGCCGGGGTTCTTGGGGCCAACGTCCTGACTTTC.

This chain joins TRBV28 and TRBJ1-5; 11 nucleotides match TRBD1. Germline assignment: CDR1 MDHEN and CDR2 SYDVKM. The CDR3 spans 16 residues. V trimming: 6 bases; J trimming: 5 bases; junction bases outside the gene matches: 9. CDR3 nucleotide sequence: TGTGCCAGCAGCTCCGCCGGGACAGGGGGAGATCAGCCCCAGCATTTT. Amino acid sequence: CASSSAGTGGDQPQHF.

V usage is TRBV19 and J usage is TRBJ2-3; 8 bases are shared with TRBD1. Germline loops: CDR1 LNHDA, CDR2 SQIVND (reference sequence). The CDR3 has 15 residues. V was pared by 3 bases and J by 4 bases, with 6 bases of the junction left unmatched. The CDR3 region is CASSIHRGAADTQYF. The CDR3 nucleotides are TGTGCCAGTAGTATCCACAGGGGGGCCGCAGATACGCAGTATTTT.

This chain links TRBV28 with TRBJ1-5, with D tentatively TRBD1 (5 bases). This CDR3 is built from 15 residues. Germline V gene data show CDR1 as MDHEN and CDR2 as SYDVKM. Trimming cost V 6 bases and J 3 bases, with 15 bases left between them. As DNA, the CDR3 is TGTGCCAGCAGAAGAGCGGGGGTTAACAATCAGCCCCAGCATTTT. This sequence encodes CASRRAGVNNQPQHF.

In its sample, this clone was seen once. The gene calls are TRBV3-1 (or the pseudogene TRBV3-2) and TRBJ2-4; D possibly corresponds to TRBD1 (6 bases). The CDR3 has 15 amino acids. V was shortened by 3 bases and J by 0 bases, with 9 bases between the two germline ends. CDR1 and CDR2 (germline): LGHDT, YNNKEL (reference sequence). For the CDR3, the DNA is TGTGCCAGCAGCCAGGGGGCTGTAGCCAAAAACATTCAGTACTTC. The encoded protein is CASSQGAVAKNIQYF.

This clone was recorded only once. The DNA for the CDR3 is TGTGCCAGCACCCCCTGGTTGGTAGGGGCGGACACCATATATTTT. This encodes CASTPWLVGADTIYF. V gene TRBV28 combines with J gene TRBJ1-3; TRBD1 is a possible D gene (5 bases). Per germline, CDR1 MDHEN and CDR2 SYDVKM. V lost 7 bases to trimming and J lost 8 bases, with 21 bases between them. The CDR3 covers 15 residues.

The genes are TRBV7-9 and TRBJ1-4, with D unresolved. Germline CDR1 and CDR2: SEHNR and FQNEAQ (reference sequence). With 0 bases removed from V and 0 bases from J, the gap between germline ends came to 5 bases. The CDR3 runs 15 residues. The CDR3 reads CASSLAGSTNEKLFF. Here the CDR3 DNA reads TGTGCCAGCAGCTTAGCGGGGTCAACTAATGAAAAACTGTTTTTT.

V and J are TRBV10-2 and TRBJ2-7; tentative D call: TRBD2 (5 bases). The CDR3 spans 12 residues. V lost 2 bases and J 5 bases, leaving 7 bases between the germline ends. Germline assignment: CDR1 WSHSY and CDR2 SAAADI. CDR3 sequence reads: CASSEGGDEQYF. Written as DNA, the CDR3 is TGCGCCAGCAGTGAGGGAGGCGACGAGCAGTACTTC.

The chain carries TRBV2 and TRBJ1-1; D may be TRBD1 (5 bases). This CDR3 is built from 13 residues. V shed 6 bases and J shed 6 bases, with 14 bases lying between them. Germline V gives CDR1 SNHLY, CDR2 FYNNEI. This CDR3 reads CASSATELSEAFF. CDR3 nucleotide sequence: TGTGCCAGCAGCGCGACAGAGCTGTCTGAAGCTTTCTTT.

The CDR3 spells CASSFTGSQPQHF. DNA of the CDR3: TGTGCCAGCAGTTTTACGGGGTCCCAGCCCCAGCATTTT. The chain has TRBV12-3 or TRBV12-4 and TRBJ1-5; D ambiguous. With 3 bases removed from V and 7 bases from J, the gap between germline ends came to 10 bases. The CDR3 sequence is 13 residues long.

The V gene is TRBV24-1, the J gene TRBJ2-3, with 9 bases aligning to TRBD2. Trimming at V came to 7 bases and at J to 3 bases, leaving 1 base not matched to a gene. From germline, CDR1 is KGHDR and CDR2 SFDVKD. This CDR3 contains 13 residues. CDR3 sequence (DNA): TGTGCCACCAGCGCGGGGGGGACAGATACGCAGTATTTT. It is translated as CATSAGGTDTQYF.

V gene TRBV7-2 combines with J gene TRBJ1-2; 8 bases match TRBD1. CDR1 is SGHTA and CDR2 is FQGNSA in the germline V gene. The CDR3 runs 16 residues. With 3 bases clipped from V and 6 bases from J, the junction kept 12 bases outside the gene matches. CDR3: CASSFIGRGLYNGYTF. The CDR3 nucleotides are TGTGCCAGCAGCTTCATCGGCAGGGGGCTTTACAATGGCTACACCTTC. Variable domain in full (rest from reference TRBV7-2 and TRBJ1-2): GAGVSQSPSNKVTEKGKDVELRCDPISGHTALYWYRQSLGQGLEFLIYFQGNSAPDKSGLPSDRFSAERTGGSVSTLTIQRTQQEDSAVYLCASSFIGRGLYNGYTFGSGTRLTVV.

The table lists this clone with a count of one. The chain carries TRBV10-3 and TRBJ1-5; 8 nucleotides match TRBD1. J gave up 0 bases and V 6 bases, and 4 bases lay outside the gene matches. This CDR3 is 15 amino acids long. Germline values: CDR1 ENHRY, CDR2 SYGVKD. CDR3 bases: TGTGCCATCAGCGGACAGGGAGATAGCAATCAGCCCCAGCATTTT. It codes for CAISGQGDSNQPQHF.

This clone was seen once. V is TRBV18 and J is TRBJ2-2, with D tentatively TRBD1 (6 bases). The CDR3 is 16 amino acids. V lost 3 bases and J lost 6, with 17 bases in between. The germline CDR1 and CDR2 sequences are KGHSH and LQKENI. In DNA form, the CDR3 reads TGTGCCAGCTCACCGTTACGGCTCGAGGGGGCCGGGGAGCTGTTTTTT. It encodes CASSPLRLEGAGELFF. Combining the CDR3 with reference TRBV18 and TRBJ2-2 gives the whole variable domain NAGVMQNPRHLVRRRGQEARLRCSPMKGHSHVYWYRQLPEEGLKFMVYLQKENIIDESGMPKERFSAEFPKEGPSILRIQQVVRGDSAAYFCASSPLRLEGAGELFFGEGSRLTVL.

V gene TRBV7-9 combines with J gene TRBJ2-1, with 14 bases identical to TRBD2. The CDR3 totals 15 residues. Per germline, CDR1 SEHNR and CDR2 FQNEAQ (reference sequence). J was trimmed by 10 bases and V by 5 bases; bases with no gene match: 7. The CDR3 nucleotides read TGTGCCAGCAGCACCGGACTAGCGGGAGGTGGCGAGCAGTTCTTC. Translation gives CASSTGLAGGGEQFF.

The chain couples TRBV19 to TRBJ2-7, with 7 nucleotides matching TRBD2. The germline gives CDR1 LNHDA, CDR2 SQIVND (reference sequence). The CDR3 consists of 13 residues. Germline trimming cut 7 bases from V and 5 bases from J; bases unmatched to any gene: 8. The CDR3 DNA sequence: TGTGCCAGTAACATGGGAGGGTTGGACGAGCAGTACTTC. It translates to CASNMGGLDEQYF.

The genes are TRBV19 and TRBJ1-5; 7 bases fit TRBD1. CDR3 length: 15 residues. Germline lookup yields CDR1 LNHDA and CDR2 SQIVND (reference sequence). V was pared by 9 bases and J by 3 bases, with 11 bases of the junction left unmatched. The CDR3 is CASKRDRNSNQPQHF. The CDR3 DNA reads TGTGCCAGCAAAAGGGACAGAAATTCCAATCAGCCCCAGCATTTT. Full variable domain (rest looked up from reference TRBV19 and TRBJ1-5): DGGITQSPKYLFRKEGQNVTLSCEQNLNHDAMYWYRQDPGQGLRLIYYSQIVNDFQKGDIAEGYSVSREKKESFPLTVTSAQKNPTAFYLCASKRDRNSNQPQHFGDGTRLSIL.

The J gene is TRBJ2-1, the V gene TRBV6-1, with 10 bases aligning to TRBD2. Germline V gene lookup returns CDR1 MNHNS and CDR2 SASEGT. The trim removed 0 bases at V and 0 bases at J, leaving 8 bases unmatched. This CDR3 comprises 19 residues. The CDR3 sequence is CASSEAALAGSSSYNEQFF. DNA of the CDR3: TGTGCCAGCAGTGAAGCGGCACTAGCGGGATCAAGCTCCTACAATGAGCAGTTCTTC.